One sample yielded the 24 T cell receptor beta chains listed below, sequenced in a study of blood T cell repertoires in COVID-19. Some clones are missing from TCRdb's copy, which holds only in-frame ones; the method was immunoSEQ multiplex PCR. The sample has 120,000 or so clones, more than 65% seen once. The sample was peripheral blood. The receptors originated from a woman of 80 years or more with acute or convalescent COVID-19.

The CDR3 sequence: CSVATGDGYTF. CDR3 DNA sequence: TGCAGCGTCGCGACAGGAGATGGCTACACCTTC. The chain employs TRBV29-1 and TRBJ1-2; maybe TRBD1 (6 bases). The V gene's germline CDR1 is SQVTM and CDR2 ANQGSEA. CDR3 length: 11 residues. V lost 6 bases to trimming and J lost 6 bases, with 11 bases between them.

The V call is TRBV12-5, the J call TRBJ2-1; the match to TRBD2 covers 8 bases. The CDR3 covers 15 residues. Losses at the gene ends were 3 bases for V and 0 bases for J; bases not matched to a gene: 1. Germline V gene data show CDR1 as LGHNT and CDR2 as FRNRAP. CDR3 bases: TGTGCTAGTGGTTTTAGCGGGACCTCCTACAATGAGCAGTTCTTC. It encodes CASGFSGTSYNEQFF.

The chain is built from TRBV5-1 and TRBJ2-3; 10 bases match TRBD1. The V segment lost 9 bases and the J segment 4 bases; nucleotides outside the gene matches: 8. Germline assignment: CDR1 SGHRS and CDR2 YFSETQ. This CDR3 has 14 amino acids. CDR3 protein: CATQTGGASDTQYF. In DNA form, the CDR3 reads TGCGCCACCCAGACAGGGGGCGCGTCAGATACGCAGTATTTT.

The chain carries TRBV5-5 and TRBJ2-7; no definite D call. This CDR3 is 18 amino acids long. Trimming left V 4 bases short and J 2 bases short, with 25 bases between. The V gene's germline CDR1 is SGHKS and CDR2 YYEKEE (reference sequence). CDR3 residues: CASSPNLGRYTPTYEQYF. The CDR3 DNA sequence: TGTGCCAGCAGCCCCAACTTGGGCCGATACACCCCAACCTACGAGCAGTACTTC.

The CDR3 nucleotides are TGTGCCAGCGGTACCGGACAGACCCCTTCCCAGTACTTC. The encoded protein is CASGTGQTPSQYF. This chain uses TRBV10-3 with TRBJ2-5, with a possible D match to TRBD1 (6 bases). CDR3 length: 13 residues. CDR1 and CDR2 from the germline V gene are ENHRY and SYGVKD. The V gene lost 10 bases and the J gene lost 9 bases, with 21 bases spanning the gap.

This sequence joins TRBV9 and TRBJ2-2, with D unclear. The V end lost 0 bases, the J end lost 5 bases, and 5 bases lay between the germline ends. The length of the CDR3 is 13 residues. CDR1 SGDLS and CDR2 YYNGEE come from the germline V gene. The CDR3 DNA sequence: TGTGCCAGCAGCGTAGTCCCTACCGGGGAGCTGTTTTTT. Translating it yields CASSVVPTGELFF. The full variable domain, its missing parts supplied by reference TRBV9 and TRBJ2-2, is DSGVTQTPKHLITATGQRVTLRCSPRSGDLSVYWYQQSLDQGLQFLIQYYNGEERAKGNILERFSAQQFPDLHSELNLSSLELGDSALYFCASSVVPTGELFFGEGSRLTVL.

This sequence joins TRBV10-1 and TRBJ1-5; 11 bases fit TRBD1. Losses at the gene ends were 9 bases for V and 2 bases for J; bases not matched to a gene: 12. Germline-derived CDR1 and CDR2 are WNHNN and SYGVQD (reference sequence). The CDR3 has 17 residues. CDR3 DNA sequence: TGCGCCAGGGGGGACAGGGGGATGATAATCGGCAATCAGCCCCAGCATTTT. It codes for CARGDRGMIIGNQPQHF.

CDR3: CASRSTGYYEQYF. The CDR3, as DNA: TGTGCCAGCAGATCTACAGGGTACTACGAGCAGTACTTC. This chain uses TRBV12-3 or TRBV12-4 with TRBJ2-7; possibly TRBD1 for D (6 bases). This CDR3 comprises 13 residues. Trimming left V 6 bases short and J 3 bases short, with 12 bases between.

This clone occurred a few times. The V gene is TRBV6-5, the J gene TRBJ1-4; no clear D gene. CDR3 length: 14 amino acids. Per germline, CDR1 MNHEY and CDR2 SVGAGI. The germline V and J ends were trimmed by 0 bases and 8 bases, with 10 bases remaining between them. The CDR3 bases are TGTGCCAGCAGTTACTCCGGAGCAGTAGAAAAACTGTTTTTT. Amino acids: CASSYSGAVEKLFF.

Worth noting for this clone: At the DNA level, this CDR3 is encoded by other sequences in the same sample as well. The chain links TRBV2 to TRBJ1-2; TRBD1 matches 8 bases. The CDR3 totals 13 residues. In germline, CDR1 is SNHLY, CDR2 FYNNEI. Trimming at V came to 4 bases and at J to 2 bases, leaving 0 bases not matched to a gene. CDR3 in DNA: TGTGCCAGCAGTGGGACAGGGAACTATGGCTACACCTTC. Protein sequence: CASSGTGNYGYTF.

This chain uses TRBV30 with TRBJ1-1; 7 nucleotides align to TRBD1. CDR3 size: 14 residues. CDR1 is GTSNPN and CDR2 is SVGIG in the germline V gene (reference sequence). V was clipped by 2 bases and J by 3 bases; unmatched bases: 6. The CDR3 coding sequence is TGTGCCTGGAGTAGACAGGGACGGTACACTGAAGCTTTCTTT. Its translation is CAWSRQGRYTEAFF.

V gene TRBV18 combines with J gene TRBJ1-5, with 7 bases lining up with TRBD1. Germline V gives CDR1 KGHSH, CDR2 LQKENI. The J segment lost 4 bases and the V segment lost 4 bases, leaving 4 bases of the junction unmatched. CDR3 length: 14 residues. The CDR3, as DNA: TGTGCCAGCTCACAGGGGGCCCTAAATCAGCCCCAGCATTTT. This sequence encodes CASSQGALNQPQHF.

The chain recombines TRBV18 with TRBJ2-3; D might be TRBD2 (6 bases). CDR1 is KGHSH, CDR2 LQKENI, per germline. The V gene lost 3 bases and the J gene lost 3 bases, with 13 bases spanning the gap. CDR3 length: 15 residues. The CDR3 sequence: CASSPNRDFTDTQYF. CDR3 DNA: TGTGCCAGCTCACCCAACCGGGACTTTACAGATACGCAGTATTTT. Full variable domain (remainder filled in from reference TRBV18 and TRBJ2-3): NAGVMQNPRHLVRRRGQEARLRCSPMKGHSHVYWYRQLPEEGLKFMVYLQKENIIDESGMPKERFSAEFPKEGPSILRIQQVVRGDSAAYFCASSPNRDFTDTQYFGPGTRLTVL.

The V call is TRBV5-1, the J call TRBJ2-7; 7 nucleotides match TRBD2. This CDR3 comprises 16 residues. After removal of 0 bases from V and 2 bases from J, the junction contained 8 bases not matched to a gene. Germline CDR1 is SGHRS and CDR2 is YFSETQ. CDR3 nucleotides: TGCGCCAGCAGCTTGGGGTCGACAGCGGGGACCTACGAGCAGTACTTC. This gives the protein CASSLGSTAGTYEQYF.

The V call is TRBV6-4, the J call TRBJ2-7, with a possible D match to TRBD1 (5 bases). CDR1 MRHNA and CDR2 SNTAGT come from the germline V gene. This CDR3 is 16 amino acids long. Trimming shortened V by 2 bases and J by 0 bases, and 14 bases separated the two germline ends. CDR3 sequence: CASSDVGHLSSYEQYF. Here the CDR3 DNA reads TGTGCCAGCAGTGACGTGGGGCACCTTAGCTCCTACGAGCAGTACTTC.

The CDR3 reads CASSTRQGANTDTQYF. CDR3 in DNA: TGTGCCAGCTCAACCAGACAGGGGGCAAACACAGATACGCAGTATTTT. This rearrangement joins TRBV18 to TRBJ2-3, with 10 nucleotides matching TRBD1. Germline V gene sequence: CDR1 KGHSH, CDR2 LQKENI. CDR3 length: 16 residues. After removal of 5 bases from V and 2 bases from J, the junction contained 7 bases not matched to a gene. Complete variable domain (other parts from reference TRBV18 and TRBJ2-3): NAGVMQNPRHLVRRRGQEARLRCSPMKGHSHVYWYRQLPEEGLKFMVYLQKENIIDESGMPKERFSAEFPKEGPSILRIQQVVRGDSAAYFCASSTRQGANTDTQYFGPGTRLTVL.

This sequence joins TRBV28 and TRBJ2-2, with 8 bases lining up with TRBD1. The V and J ends lost 5 bases and 6 bases, in that order; junction bases with no gene match: 8. The germline gives CDR1 MDHEN, CDR2 SYDVKM. CDR3 length: 15 residues. The CDR3 DNA sequence: TGTGCCAGCAGTCCGACGGACAGGGAGGCCGGGGAGCTGTTTTTT. Encoded protein: CASSPTDREAGELFF.

The chain's CDR3 is CASSSAGTSRHSYNEQFF. DNA of the CDR3: TGTGCCAGCAGCTCGGCCGGGACTAGCCGCCACTCCTACAATGAGCAGTTCTTC. This sequence joins TRBV7-9 and TRBJ2-1; 9 bases fit TRBD2. Germline loops: CDR1 SEHNR, CDR2 FQNEAQ (reference sequence). CDR3 size: 18 residues. J was trimmed by 0 bases and V by 4 bases; bases with no gene match: 10. The entire variable domain, with the rest obtained from reference TRBV7-9 and TRBJ2-1, is as follows: DTGVSQNPRHKITKRGQNVTFRCDPISEHNRLYWYRQTLGQGPEFLTYFQNEAQLEKSRLLSDRFSAERPKGSFSTLEIQRTEQGDSAMYLCASSSAGTSRHSYNEQFFGPGTRLTVL.

The V gene is TRBV28, the J gene TRBJ1-6; D is possibly TRBD1 (5 bases). V lost 2 bases and J 12 bases, leaving 17 bases between the germline ends. The CDR3 loop spans 15 amino acids. Per germline, CDR1 MDHEN and CDR2 SYDVKM. The CDR3 DNA is TGTGCCAGCAGTTTAGGGGCGGCCTGGTCACTACCCCTCCACTTT. Its translation is CASSLGAAWSLPLHF.

As DNA, the CDR3 is TGTGCCAGCAGTGAAATCAATAACTATGGCTACACCTTC. Translated, it gives CASSEINNYGYTF. The chain couples TRBV2 to TRBJ1-2; D unclear. The length of the CDR3 is 13 residues. Between the trimmed V and J ends, which lost 2 bases and 1 base, there was a span of 5 bases. In germline, CDR1 is SNHLY, CDR2 FYNNEI.

This sequence joins TRBV4-3 and TRBJ2-5, with 7 bases aligning to TRBD1. The CDR3 extends over 15 amino acids. Germline trimming cut 4 bases from V and 1 base from J; bases unmatched to any gene: 6. The germline CDR1 and CDR2 sequences are LGHNA and YSLEER. CDR3 protein: CASSPRPGGQETQYF. Here the CDR3 DNA reads TGCGCCAGCAGCCCAAGACCAGGGGGCCAAGAGACCCAGTACTTC.

This clone showed up just once. The chain carries TRBV3-1 (or the pseudogene TRBV3-2) and TRBJ1-3; 12 positions agree with TRBD1. Germline V CDR1 and CDR2: LGHDT, YNNKEL (reference sequence). After removal of 2 bases from V and 8 bases from J, the junction contained 7 bases not matched to a gene. CDR3 size: 16 residues. CDR3 coding DNA: TGTGCCAGCAGCCAAAGGGACAGGGGGCTGGGCGACACCATATATTTT. Translation gives CASSQRDRGLGDTIYF.

CDR3 sequence: CASSVGQANYEQYF. In DNA form, the CDR3 reads TGCGCCAGCAGCGTGGGACAGGCAAACTACGAGCAGTACTTC. The chain uses TRBV5-1 and TRBJ2-7; TRBD1 aligns across 8 bases. V lost 4 bases, J lost 3 bases, and 6 bases stayed unmatched. This CDR3 region has 14 residues. Germline CDR1 SGHRS, CDR2 YFSETQ.

J is TRBJ1-1 and V is TRBV6-6; 9 nucleotides agree with TRBD1. CDR3 size: 14 residues. The junction had 10 bases not matched to a gene; V was cut back by 7 bases and J by 7 bases. Per germline, CDR1 MNHNY and CDR2 SVGAGI (reference sequence). This CDR3 reads CASIGGTGMDEAFF. The DNA for the CDR3 is TGTGCCAGCATCGGAGGGACAGGGATGGATGAAGCTTTCTTT.